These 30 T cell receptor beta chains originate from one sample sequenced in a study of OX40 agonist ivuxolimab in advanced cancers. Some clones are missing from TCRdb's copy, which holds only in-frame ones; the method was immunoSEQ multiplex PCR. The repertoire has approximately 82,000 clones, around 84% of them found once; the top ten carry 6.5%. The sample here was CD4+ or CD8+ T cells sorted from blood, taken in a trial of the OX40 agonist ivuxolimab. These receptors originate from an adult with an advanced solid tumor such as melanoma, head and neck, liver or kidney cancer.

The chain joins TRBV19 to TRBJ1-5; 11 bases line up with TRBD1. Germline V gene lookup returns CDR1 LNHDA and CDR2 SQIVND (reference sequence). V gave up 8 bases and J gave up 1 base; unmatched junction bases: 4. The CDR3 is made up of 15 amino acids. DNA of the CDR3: TGTGCCAGTGGACAGGGGGCGAGGAGCAATCAGCCCCAGCATTTT. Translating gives CASGQGARSNQPQHF.

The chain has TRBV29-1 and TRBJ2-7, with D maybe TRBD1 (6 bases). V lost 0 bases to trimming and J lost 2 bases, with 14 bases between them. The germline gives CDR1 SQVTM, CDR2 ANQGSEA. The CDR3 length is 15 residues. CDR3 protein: CSVEDPDRSAYEQYF. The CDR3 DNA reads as TGCAGCGTTGAAGATCCCGACAGGTCCGCCTACGAGCAGTACTTC.

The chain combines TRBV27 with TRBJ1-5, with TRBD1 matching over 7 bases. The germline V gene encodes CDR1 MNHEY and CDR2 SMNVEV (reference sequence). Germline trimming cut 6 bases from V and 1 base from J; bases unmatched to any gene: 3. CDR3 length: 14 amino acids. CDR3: CASSQQGSNQPQHF. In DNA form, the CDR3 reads TGTGCCAGCAGCCAACAGGGGAGCAATCAGCCCCAGCATTTT.

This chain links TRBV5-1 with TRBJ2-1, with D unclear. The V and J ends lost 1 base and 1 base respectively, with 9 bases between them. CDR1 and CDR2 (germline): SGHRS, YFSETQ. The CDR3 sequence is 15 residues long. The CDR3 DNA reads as TGCGCCAGCAGCTTGTCAGGACCTTCCTACAATGAGCAGTTCTTC. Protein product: CASSLSGPSYNEQFF.

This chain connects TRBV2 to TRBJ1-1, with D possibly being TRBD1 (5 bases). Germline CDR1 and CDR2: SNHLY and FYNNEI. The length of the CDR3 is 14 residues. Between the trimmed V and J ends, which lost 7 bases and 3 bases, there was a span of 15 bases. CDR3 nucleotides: TGTGCCAGCACCCAAGACCAGGGACACACTGAAGCTTTCTTT. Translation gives CASTQDQGHTEAFF. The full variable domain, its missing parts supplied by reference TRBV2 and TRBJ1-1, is EPEVTQTPSHQVTQMGQEVILRCVPISNHLYFYWYRQILGQKVEFLVSFYNNEISEKSEIFDDQFSVERPDGSNFTLKIRSTKLEDSAMYFCASTQDQGHTEAFFGQGTRLTVV.

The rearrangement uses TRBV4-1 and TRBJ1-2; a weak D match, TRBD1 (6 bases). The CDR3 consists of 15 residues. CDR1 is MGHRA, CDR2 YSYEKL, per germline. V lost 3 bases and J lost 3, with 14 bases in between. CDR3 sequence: CASSHGRGSDYGYTF. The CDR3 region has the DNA TGCGCCAGCAGCCACGGCAGGGGCTCTGACTATGGCTACACCTTC.

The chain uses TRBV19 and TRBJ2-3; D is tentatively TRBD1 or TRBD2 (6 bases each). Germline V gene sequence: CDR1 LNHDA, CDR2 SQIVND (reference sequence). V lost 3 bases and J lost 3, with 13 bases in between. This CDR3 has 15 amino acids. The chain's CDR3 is CASSIGGPRTDTQYF. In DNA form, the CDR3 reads TGTGCCAGTAGTATTGGGGGGCCACGTACAGATACGCAGTATTTT.

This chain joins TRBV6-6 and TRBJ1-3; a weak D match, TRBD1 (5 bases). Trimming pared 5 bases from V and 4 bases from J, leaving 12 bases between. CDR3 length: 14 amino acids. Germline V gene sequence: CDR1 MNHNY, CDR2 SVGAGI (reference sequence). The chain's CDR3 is CASSPDSAGNTIYF. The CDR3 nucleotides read TGTGCCAGCAGTCCCGACAGTGCAGGAAACACCATATATTTT.

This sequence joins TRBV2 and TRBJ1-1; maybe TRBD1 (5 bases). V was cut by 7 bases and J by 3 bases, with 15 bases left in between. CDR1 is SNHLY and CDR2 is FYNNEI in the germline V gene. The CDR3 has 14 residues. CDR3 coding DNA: TGTGCCAGCATCCGGGGGGAGGTTGACACTGAAGCTTTCTTT. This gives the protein CASIRGEVDTEAFF. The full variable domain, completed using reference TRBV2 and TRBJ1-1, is EPEVTQTPSHQVTQMGQEVILRCVPISNHLYFYWYRQILGQKVEFLVSFYNNEISEKSEIFDDQFSVERPDGSNFTLKIRSTKLEDSAMYFCASIRGEVDTEAFFGQGTRLTVV.

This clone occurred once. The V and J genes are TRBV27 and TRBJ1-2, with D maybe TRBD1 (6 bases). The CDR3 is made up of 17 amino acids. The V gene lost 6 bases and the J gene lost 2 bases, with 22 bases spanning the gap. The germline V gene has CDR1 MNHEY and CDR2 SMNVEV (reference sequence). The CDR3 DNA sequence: TGTGCCAGCAGCCGGGGGGGGGCAAAACAGGCCAACTATGGCTACACCTTC. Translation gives CASSRGGAKQANYGYTF.

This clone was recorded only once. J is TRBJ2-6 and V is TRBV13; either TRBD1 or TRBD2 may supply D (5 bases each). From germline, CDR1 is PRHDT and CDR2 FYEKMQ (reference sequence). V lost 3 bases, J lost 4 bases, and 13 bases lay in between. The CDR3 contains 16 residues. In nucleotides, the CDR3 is TGTGCCAGCAGCTTCACGAAGGGACCCGGGGCCAACGTCCTGACTTTC. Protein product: CASSFTKGPGANVLTF.

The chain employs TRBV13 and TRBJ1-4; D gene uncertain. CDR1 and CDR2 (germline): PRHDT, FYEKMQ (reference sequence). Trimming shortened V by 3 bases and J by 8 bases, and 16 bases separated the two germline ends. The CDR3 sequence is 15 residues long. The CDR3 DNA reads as TGTGCCAGCAGCTTGCAGCGGACGAGGGTCGAAAAACTGTTTTTT. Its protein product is CASSLQRTRVEKLFF.

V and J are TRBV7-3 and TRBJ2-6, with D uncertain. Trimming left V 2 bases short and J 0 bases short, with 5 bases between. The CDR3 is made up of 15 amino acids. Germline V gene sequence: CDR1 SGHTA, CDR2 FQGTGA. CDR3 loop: CASSLLPSGANVLTF. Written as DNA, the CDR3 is TGTGCCAGCAGCTTATTACCCTCTGGGGCCAACGTCCTGACTTTC.

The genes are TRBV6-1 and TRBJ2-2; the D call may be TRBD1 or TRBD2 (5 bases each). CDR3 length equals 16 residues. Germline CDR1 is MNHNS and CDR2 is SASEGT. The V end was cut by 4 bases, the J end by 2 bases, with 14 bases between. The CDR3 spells CASSVRPGSNTGELFF. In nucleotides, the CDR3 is TGTGCCAGCAGTGTCCGACCAGGGAGCAACACCGGGGAGCTGTTTTTT.

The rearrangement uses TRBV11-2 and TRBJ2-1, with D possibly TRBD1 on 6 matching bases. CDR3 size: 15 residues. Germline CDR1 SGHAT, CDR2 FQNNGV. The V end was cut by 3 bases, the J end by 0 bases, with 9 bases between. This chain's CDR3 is CASSLRGSSYNEQFF. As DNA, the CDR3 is TGTGCCAGCAGCTTGAGGGGGAGCTCCTACAATGAGCAGTTCTTC.

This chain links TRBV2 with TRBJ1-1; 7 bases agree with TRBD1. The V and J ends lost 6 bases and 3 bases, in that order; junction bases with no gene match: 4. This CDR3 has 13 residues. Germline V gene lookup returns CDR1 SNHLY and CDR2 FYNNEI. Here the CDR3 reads CASRETGDTEAFF. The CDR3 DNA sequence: TGTGCCAGCAGAGAAACAGGGGACACTGAAGCTTTCTTT.

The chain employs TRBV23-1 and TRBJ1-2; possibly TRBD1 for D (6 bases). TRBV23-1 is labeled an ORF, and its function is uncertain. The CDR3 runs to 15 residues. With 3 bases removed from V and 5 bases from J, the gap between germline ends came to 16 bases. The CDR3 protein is CASSHPDRQPYGYTF. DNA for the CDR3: TGCGCCAGCAGTCACCCCGACAGGCAGCCTTATGGCTACACCTTC.

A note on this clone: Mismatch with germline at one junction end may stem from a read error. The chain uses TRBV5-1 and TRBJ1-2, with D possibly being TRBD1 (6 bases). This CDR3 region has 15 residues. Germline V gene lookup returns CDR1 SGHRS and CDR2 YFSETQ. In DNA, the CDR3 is TGTGCCAGCAGCTTGGCTACGGGGGCAGGCTATGGCTACACCTTC. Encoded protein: CASSLATGAGYGYTF.

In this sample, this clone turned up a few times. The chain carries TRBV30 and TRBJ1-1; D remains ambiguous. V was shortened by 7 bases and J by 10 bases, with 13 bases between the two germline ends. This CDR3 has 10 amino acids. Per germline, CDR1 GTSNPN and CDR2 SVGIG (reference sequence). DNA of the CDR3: TGTGCCTTAAGGGAGGGTCCAGCTTTCTTT. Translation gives CALREGPAFF. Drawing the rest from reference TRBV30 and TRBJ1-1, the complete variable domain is SQTIHQWPATLVQPVGSPLSLECTVEGTSNPNLYWYRQAAGRGLQLLFYSVGIGQISSEVPQNLSASRPQDRQFILSSKKLLLSDSGFYLCALREGPAFFGQGTRLTVV.

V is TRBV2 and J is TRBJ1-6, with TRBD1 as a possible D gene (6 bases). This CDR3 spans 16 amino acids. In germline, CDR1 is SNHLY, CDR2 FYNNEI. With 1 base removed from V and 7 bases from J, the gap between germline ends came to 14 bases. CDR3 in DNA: TGTGCCAGCAGTGAAGTTGGGGGGGCGGGGAATTCACCCCTCCACTTT. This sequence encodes CASSEVGGAGNSPLHF. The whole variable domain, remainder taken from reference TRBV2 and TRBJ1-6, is EPEVTQTPSHQVTQMGQEVILRCVPISNHLYFYWYRQILGQKVEFLVSFYNNEISEKSEIFDDQFSVERPDGSNFTLKIRSTKLEDSAMYFCASSEVGGAGNSPLHFGNGTRLTVT.

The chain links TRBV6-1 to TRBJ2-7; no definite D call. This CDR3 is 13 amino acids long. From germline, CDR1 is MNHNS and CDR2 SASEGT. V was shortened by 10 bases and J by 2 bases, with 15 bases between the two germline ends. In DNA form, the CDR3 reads TGTGCCACTACCCCCCATGGCACCTACGAGCAGTACTTC. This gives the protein CATTPHGTYEQYF.

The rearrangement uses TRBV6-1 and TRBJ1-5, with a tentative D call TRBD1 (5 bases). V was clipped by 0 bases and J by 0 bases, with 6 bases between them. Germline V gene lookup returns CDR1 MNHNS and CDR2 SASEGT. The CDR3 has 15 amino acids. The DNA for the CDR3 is TGTGCCAGCAGTGAAGCAGGGGTTAGCAATCAGCCCCAGCATTTT. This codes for CASSEAGVSNQPQHF.

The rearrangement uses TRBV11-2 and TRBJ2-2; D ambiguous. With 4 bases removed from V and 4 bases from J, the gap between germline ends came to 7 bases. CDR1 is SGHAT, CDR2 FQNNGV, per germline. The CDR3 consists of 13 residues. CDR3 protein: CASSSLGTGELFF. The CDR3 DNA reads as TGTGCCAGCAGCTCGCTGGGCACCGGGGAGCTGTTTTTT.

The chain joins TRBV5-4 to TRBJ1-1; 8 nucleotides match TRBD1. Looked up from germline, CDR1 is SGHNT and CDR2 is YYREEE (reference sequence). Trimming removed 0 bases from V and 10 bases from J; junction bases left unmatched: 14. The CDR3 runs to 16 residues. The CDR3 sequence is CASSLGAGGDHTSAFF. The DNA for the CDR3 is TGTGCCAGCAGCTTGGGAGCAGGGGGCGATCATACGTCAGCTTTCTTT.

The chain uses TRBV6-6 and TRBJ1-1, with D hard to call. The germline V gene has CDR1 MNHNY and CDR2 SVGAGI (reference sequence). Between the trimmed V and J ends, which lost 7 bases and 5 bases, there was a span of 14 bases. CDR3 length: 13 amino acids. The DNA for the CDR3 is TGTGCCAGCACCCGAGGGTATAGTACTGAAGCTTTCTTT. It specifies CASTRGYSTEAFF.

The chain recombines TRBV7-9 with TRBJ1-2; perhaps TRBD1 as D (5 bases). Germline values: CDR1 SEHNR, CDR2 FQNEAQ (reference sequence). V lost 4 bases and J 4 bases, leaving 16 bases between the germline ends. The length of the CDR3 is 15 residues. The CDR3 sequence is CASSSGISGAYGYTF. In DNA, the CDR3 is TGTGCCAGCAGCTCTGGGATCTCCGGGGCCTATGGCTACACCTTC.

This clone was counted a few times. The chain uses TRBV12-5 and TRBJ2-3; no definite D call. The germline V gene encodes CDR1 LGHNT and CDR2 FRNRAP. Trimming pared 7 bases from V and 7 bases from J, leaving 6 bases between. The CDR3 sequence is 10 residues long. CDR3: CASASHTQYF. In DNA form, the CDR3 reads TGTGCTAGTGCCTCACATACGCAGTATTTT.

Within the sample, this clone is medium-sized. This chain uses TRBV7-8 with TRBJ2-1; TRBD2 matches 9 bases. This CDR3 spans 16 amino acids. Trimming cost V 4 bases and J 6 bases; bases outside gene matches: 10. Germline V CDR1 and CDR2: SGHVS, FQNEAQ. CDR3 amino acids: CASSSPAGGYVNEQFF. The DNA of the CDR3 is TGTGCCAGCAGCTCCCCAGCGGGAGGTTACGTCAATGAGCAGTTCTTC.

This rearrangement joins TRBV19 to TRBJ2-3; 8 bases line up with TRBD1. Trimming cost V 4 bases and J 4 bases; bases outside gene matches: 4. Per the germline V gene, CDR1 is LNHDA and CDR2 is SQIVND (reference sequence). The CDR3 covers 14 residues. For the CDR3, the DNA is TGTGCCAGTAGTAGTATACAGGGGGCAGATACGCAGTATTTT. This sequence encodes CASSSIQGADTQYF.

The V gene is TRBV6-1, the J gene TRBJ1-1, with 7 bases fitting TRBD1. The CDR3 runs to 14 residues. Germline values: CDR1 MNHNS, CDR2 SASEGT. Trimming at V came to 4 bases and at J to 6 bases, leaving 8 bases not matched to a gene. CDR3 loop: CASSAHRDSAEAFF. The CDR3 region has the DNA TGTGCCAGCAGTGCACACCGGGACAGCGCTGAAGCTTTCTTT.